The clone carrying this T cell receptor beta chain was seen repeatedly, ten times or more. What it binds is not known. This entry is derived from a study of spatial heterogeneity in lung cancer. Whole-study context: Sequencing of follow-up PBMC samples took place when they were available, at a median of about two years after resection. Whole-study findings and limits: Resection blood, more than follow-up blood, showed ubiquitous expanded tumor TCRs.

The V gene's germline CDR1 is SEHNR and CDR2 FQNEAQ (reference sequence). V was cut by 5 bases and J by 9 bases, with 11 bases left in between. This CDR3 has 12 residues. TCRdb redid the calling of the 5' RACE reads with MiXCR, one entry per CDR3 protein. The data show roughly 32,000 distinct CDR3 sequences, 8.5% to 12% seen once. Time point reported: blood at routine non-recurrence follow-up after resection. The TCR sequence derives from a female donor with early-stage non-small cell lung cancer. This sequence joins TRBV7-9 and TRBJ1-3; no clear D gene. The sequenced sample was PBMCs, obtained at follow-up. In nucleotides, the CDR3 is TGTGCCAGCAGCCCCCCCCGGTTCACCATATATTTT. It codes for CASSPPRFTIYF.